Below, 24 T cell receptor beta chains from the same sample are listed, as sequenced in a study of T cells after yellow fever vaccination. TCRdb independently ran MiXCR on the 5' RACE reads; one entry per CDR3 protein. The table records 80,000 to 100,000 distinct CDR3 sequences, about 8.4% of them present only once. Material: CD8+ T cells not binding an NS4B(214-222) dextramer, sorted from PBMCs, obtained less than 18 days after the first yellow fever vaccination. The receptors derive from a man aged 18-30 years who received the YFV17D yellow fever vaccine.

This clonotype occurred a few times. The rearrangement joins TRBV4-3 to TRBJ2-1, with TRBD1 as a possible D gene (6 bases). The CDR3 extends over 15 amino acids. Trimming pared 1 base from V and 7 bases from J, leaving 14 bases between. The germline V gene encodes CDR1 LGHNA and CDR2 YSLEER. This CDR3 reads CASSQVALGHNEQFF. The CDR3 DNA sequence: TGCGCCAGCAGCCAAGTGGCGTTGGGACATAATGAGCAGTTCTTC.

This chain links TRBV10-3 with TRBJ1-4; 9 bases match TRBD1. The CDR3 runs to 13 residues. The germline V gene encodes CDR1 ENHRY and CDR2 SYGVKD. J gave up 7 bases and V 10 bases, and 7 bases lay outside the gene matches. As DNA, the CDR3 is TGTGCCACTCGGACAGGGGTGGGTGAAAAACTGTTTTTT. Translated, it gives CATRTGVGEKLFF.

There are a few counts of this clonotype. This sequence joins TRBV27 and TRBJ2-3; D perhaps matches TRBD2 (5 bases). This CDR3 has 15 residues. Germline values: CDR1 MNHEY, CDR2 SMNVEV (reference sequence). Trimming took 2 bases from V and 2 from J, leaving 11 bases between them. CDR3: CASSLLASFTDTQYF. CDR3 DNA: TGTGCCAGCAGTTTACTAGCATCGTTCACAGATACGCAGTATTTT.

This clonotype was seen at least ten times. The chain links TRBV25-1 to TRBJ1-3; D remains unclear. Germline values: CDR1 MGHDK, CDR2 SYGVNS. The CDR3 covers 12 residues. V lost 4 bases, J lost 2 bases, and 3 bases lay in between. The chain's CDR3 is CASSGPGNTIYF. In DNA, the CDR3 is TGTGCCAGCAGTGGACCTGGAAACACCATATATTTT. The complete variable domain, with remaining parts taken from reference TRBV25-1 and TRBJ1-3, reads EADIYQTPRYLVIGTGKKITLECSQTMGHDKMYWYQQDPGMELHLIHYSYGVNSTEKGDLSSESTVSRIRTEHFPLTLESARPSHTSQYLCASSGPGNTIYFGEGSWLTVV.

The chain couples TRBV5-1 to TRBJ1-6, with D perhaps matching TRBD1 (5 bases). V was cut by 3 bases and J by 4 bases, with 14 bases left in between. The CDR3 runs 16 residues. CDR1 is SGHRS and CDR2 is YFSETQ in the germline V gene. The CDR3 loop reads CASSSQGEAYNSPLHF. DNA for the CDR3: TGCGCCAGCAGCTCCCAGGGCGAAGCTTATAATTCACCCCTCCACTTT.

The chain couples TRBV19 to TRBJ1-2; D is unresolved. The CDR3 spans 12 residues. Per germline, CDR1 LNHDA and CDR2 SQIVND (reference sequence). V lost 4 bases and J 5 bases, leaving 8 bases between the germline ends. DNA for the CDR3: TGTGCCAGTAGTAGCCTGAGTTATGGCTACACCTTC. This encodes CASSSLSYGYTF.

J is TRBJ2-3 and V is TRBV19; unclear D gene. The germline CDR1 and CDR2 sequences are LNHDA and SQIVND (reference sequence). The V gene lost 4 bases and the J gene lost 4 bases, with 9 bases spanning the gap. This CDR3 has 13 amino acids. The CDR3 here is CASSTIQADTQYF. CDR3 DNA sequence: TGTGCCAGTAGTACAATCCAAGCAGATACGCAGTATTTT.

A remark on this clonotype: Given a much more abundant clone one base away, this may be a read error. The chain combines TRBV7-9 with TRBJ2-3, with TRBD1 matching 7 bases. CDR3 length: 17 amino acids. Germline V gives CDR1 SEHNR, CDR2 FQNEAQ (reference sequence). CDR3 amino acids: CAGSSRDRVRSTDTQYF. In DNA, the CDR3 is TGTGCCGGCAGCTCCCGAGACAGGGTGAGGAGCACAGATACGCAGTATTTT.

The chain couples TRBV20-1 to TRBJ1-4; 7 bases fit TRBD1. The CDR3 spans 19 residues. J lost 5 bases, V lost 2 bases, and 20 bases had no gene match. CDR1 is DFQATT, CDR2 SNEGSKA, per germline (reference sequence). The CDR3 loop reads CSARPRPGTETEPNEKLFF. CDR3 nucleotide sequence: TGCAGTGCTAGACCCCGTCCCGGGACAGAGACGGAACCAAATGAAAAACTGTTTTTT.

The V call is TRBV12-3 or TRBV12-4, the J call TRBJ1-5, with TRBD1 identical over 7 bases. The CDR3 has 16 residues. V lost 2 bases and J lost 2; bases outside the gene matches: 6. The CDR3 DNA reads TGTGCCAGCAGTTTACTCATCACAGGGGGCAATCAGCCCCAGCATTTT. Translating gives CASSLLITGGNQPQHF.

This clonotype was observed a handful of times. The J gene is TRBJ2-7, the V gene TRBV6-5, with TRBD1 as a possible D gene (5 bases). CDR1 is MNHEY, CDR2 SVGAGI, per germline. Trimming pared 0 bases from V and 4 bases from J, leaving 10 bases between. This CDR3 has 14 amino acids. CDR3 DNA sequence: TGTGCCAGCAGTTACTCGAGGACAACTTACGAGCAGTACGTC. Amino acids: CASSYSRTTYEQYV.

This clonotype was detected only a few times. The chain employs TRBV20-1 and TRBJ2-3; D is perhaps TRBD2 (6 bases). The CDR3 loop spans 15 amino acids. Trimming shortened V by 8 bases and J by 5 bases, and 23 bases separated the two germline ends. Germline CDR1 reads DFQATT; CDR2 reads SNEGSKA (reference sequence). CDR3 DNA sequence: TGCAGTCTCCCCTTGGCGGGGTCACGTTTAGATACGCAGTATTTT. Translation gives CSLPLAGSRLDTQYF.

This CDR3 reads CASTPRDRSTDTQYF. The CDR3 coding sequence is TGTGCCAGTACTCCTCGGGACAGATCAACAGATACGCAGTATTTT. The chain employs TRBV19 and TRBJ2-3; TRBD1 aligns across 7 bases. V dropped 7 bases and J dropped 3; count of bases not matched to a gene: 10. Germline V gives CDR1 LNHDA, CDR2 SQIVND (reference sequence). This CDR3 has 15 residues.

As for this clonotype: A much larger clonotype is one base distant, so this may be a read error. The chain carries TRBV28 and TRBJ2-3; 8 nucleotides agree with TRBD1. Looked up from germline, CDR1 is MDHEN and CDR2 is SYDVKM. This CDR3 has 17 residues. The DNA for the CDR3 is TGTTCCAGCAGCCCCCGCCGCCGGGACAGGCTGGCAGATACGCAGTATTTT. It translates to CSSSPRRRDRLADTQYF.

This clonotype was detected a few times. The V gene is TRBV5-1, the J gene TRBJ1-1; no clear D. The germline gives CDR1 SGHRS, CDR2 YFSETQ. The germline V and J ends were trimmed by 0 bases and 4 bases, with 7 bases remaining between them. There are 13 residues in the CDR3. CDR3 DNA: TGCGCCAGCAGCTTGGAGGTTGTCACTGAAGCTTTCTTT. Residues: CASSLEVVTEAFF.

This clonotype came up a few times. The chain couples TRBV4-3 to TRBJ2-7; 9 nucleotides match TRBD1. The CDR3 runs to 14 residues. The junction had 2 bases not matched to a gene; V was cut back by 2 bases and J by 3 bases. Germline values: CDR1 LGHNA, CDR2 YSLEER. CDR3 nucleotide sequence: TGCGCCAGCAGCCAAACGGGACAGGGCTACGAGCAGTACTTC. Its protein product is CASSQTGQGYEQYF.

This clonotype was seen more than once but under ten times. This chain uses TRBV12-5 with TRBJ2-5; D perhaps matches TRBD2 (6 bases). Trimming cost V 3 bases and J 7 bases, with 15 bases left between them. CDR1 is LGHNT and CDR2 is FRNRAP in the germline V gene. The CDR3 runs to 14 residues. The CDR3 sequence is CASGFLALSMTQYF. DNA for the CDR3: TGTGCTAGTGGTTTCCTAGCGTTATCGATGACCCAGTACTTC.

This clonotype was seen only a few times. This sequence joins TRBV7-2 and TRBJ2-6; 8 nucleotides agree with TRBD2. The CDR3 loop spans 19 amino acids. The V segment lost 6 bases and the J segment 0 bases; nucleotides outside the gene matches: 13. Germline CDR1 is SGHTA and CDR2 is FQGNSA. The CDR3 region has the DNA TGTGCCAGCAGTTCCACCCTAAGCGGGGGAGACTCTGGGGCCAACGTCCTGACTTTC. Translating it yields CASSSTLSGGDSGANVLTF.

This clonotype was picked up many times. The chain carries TRBV4-1 and TRBJ1-2; tentative D call: TRBD1 (6 bases). The CDR3 is 11 residues long. The V end was cut by 8 bases, the J end by 4 bases, with 8 bases between. Germline V gene lookup returns CDR1 MGHRA and CDR2 YSYEKL. In DNA, the CDR3 is TGCGCCAGCGGACAGCCCTATGGCTACACCTTC. It translates to CASGQPYGYTF.

In its sample, this clonotype was seen a few times. The rearrangement links TRBV9 to TRBJ1-3; D is ambiguous. This CDR3 has 16 amino acids. V gave up 0 bases and J gave up 1 base, with 11 bases separating them. Germline V lookup: CDR1 SGDLS, CDR2 YYNGEE. CDR3 loop: CASSVAAAASGNTIYF. The CDR3 nucleotides are TGTGCCAGCAGCGTAGCGGCAGCAGCTTCTGGAAACACCATATATTTT.

This clonotype appeared a few times. The rearrangement links TRBV6-5 to TRBJ2-1, with 9 nucleotides matching TRBD1. Trimming took 1 base from V and 7 from J; bases not matched to a gene: 8. CDR1 and CDR2 (germline): MNHEY, SVGAGI. This CDR3 spans 16 amino acids. This chain's CDR3 is CASSYLGQGWGNEQFF. The CDR3 nucleotides are TGTGCCAGCAGTTACTTGGGACAGGGCTGGGGAAATGAGCAGTTCTTC.

This chain links TRBV20-1 with TRBJ2-1; the D is unclear. Germline CDR1 is DFQATT and CDR2 is SNEGSKA (reference sequence). Trimming pared 1 base from V and 6 bases from J, leaving 16 bases between. The CDR3 sequence is 15 residues long. The CDR3 is CSARGTPGLFNEQFF. The DNA of the CDR3 is TGCAGTGCTAGAGGGACCCCCGGGTTATTCAATGAGCAGTTCTTC.

V is TRBV7-6 and J is TRBJ2-3, with TRBD2 matching 9 bases. CDR1 and CDR2 (germline): SGHVS, FNYEAQ. The CDR3 sequence is 15 residues long. V lost 1 base, J lost 5 bases, and 4 bases stayed unmatched. Written as DNA, the CDR3 is TGTGCCAGCAGCTTAGTAGGCGGGAGGGGAGATACGCAGTATTTT. The encoded protein is CASSLVGGRGDTQYF.

J is TRBJ2-1 and V is TRBV6-2 or TRBV6-3; possibly TRBD1 or TRBD2 for D (5 bases each). V lost 4 bases to trimming and J lost 0 bases, with 19 bases between them. CDR1 is MNHEY and CDR2 is SVGEGT in the germline V gene. This CDR3 has 18 residues. CDR3 DNA: TGTGCCAGCAGTTTCCCCCCGGGACGGGTGGGCTCCTACAATGAGCAGTTCTTC. It specifies CASSFPPGRVGSYNEQFF.